These T cell receptor beta chains were read from a single sample in a study of T cell responses to AZD1222 COVID-19 vaccine. Data came from immunoSEQ multiplex PCR; TCRdb stores just in-frame clones and leaves some out. The sample consists of about 130,000 clones, over 75% of them appearing once. Specimen: peripheral blood, collected on day 0 of AZD1222 vaccination. The receptors were gathered from an adult in good health. Each CDR3 is given with its conserved first and last residue. Each record gives: J gene, D gene, V gene, clone size, CDR3 DNA, CDR3 protein. The D gene is left open where the match is weak. Not all rows give a size; the values are once, few, many and, for expanded clones, a class.

TRBJ2-5 TRBD2 TRBV7-2 - TGTGCCAGCAGCTTAGCGCTCCTGGGGGGAGGGAAAGAGACCCAGTACTTC CASSLALLGGGKETQYF
TRBJ1-4 - TRBV19 - TGTGCCAGTAGTCCGGGGTTGGTGGGGATTGGAGAAAAACTGTTTTTT CASSPGLVGIGEKLFF
TRBJ2-1 - TRBV27 - TGTGCCAGCAGTCTCGCGGGGGCCAAAAATGAGCAGTTCTTC CASSLAGAKNEQFF
TRBJ2-7 - TRBV6-5 - TGTGCCAGCAGTCACCTCGGACCGAACTACGAGCAGTACTTC CASSHLGPNYEQYF
TRBJ2-1 - TRBV27 - TGTGCCAGCAGTTTAAGTTCGGGCGCAGGGAGCATTGAGCAGTTCTTC CASSLSSGAGSIEQFF
TRBJ2-5 - TRBV30 - TGTGCCTGGAACTTAGGAGAGACCCAGTACTTC CAWNLGETQYF
TRBJ2-7 TRBD1 TRBV6-5 - TGTGCCAGCACTGGACAGGGGATACACGAGCAGTACTTC CASTGQGIHEQYF
TRBJ1-5 - TRBV7-6 - TGTGCCAGCAGCCCGGGGGGTCTAGATCAGCCCCAGCATTTT CASSPGGLDQPQHF
TRBJ2-7 TRBD2 TRBV5-1 - TGCGCCAGCAGCGCCGGCCTAGCGGGGGTCGACGAGCAGTACTTC CASSAGLAGVDEQYF
TRBJ1-5 - TRBV27 - TGTGCCAGCTCGTCTGGAAAGGGGAGGGAACAGCCCCAGCATTTT CASSSGKGREQPQHF
TRBJ1-4 - TRBV6-5 once TGTGCCAGCAGTTACAGACTCGGGGGGCGCCGTGAAAAACTGTTTTTT CASSYRLGGRREKLFF
TRBJ2-2 TRBD1 TRBV2 - TGTGCCAGCAGGGACAGGGGGTACACCGGGGAGCTGTTTTTT CASRDRGYTGELFF
TRBJ1-1 - TRBV28 - TGTGCCAGCCTCCCCCACCCTGGGGGGAACACTGAAGCTTTCTTT CASLPHPGGNTEAFF
TRBJ2-3 TRBD2 TRBV9 few TGTGCCAGCAGCGTAGGGTCTAGCGGGGCCACAGATACGCAGTATTTT CASSVGSSGATDTQYF
TRBJ2-7 - TRBV18 - TGTGCCAGCTCACCGGGGAGCGAGCAGTACTTC CASSPGSEQYF
TRBJ2-2 TRBD2 TRBV5-6 - TGTGCCAGCAGCCCCGGGACTAGTACCGGGGAGCTGTTTTTT CASSPGTSTGELFF